This TCR beta chain was sequenced for a study of OX40 agonist ivuxolimab in advanced cancers. The junction had 8 bases not matched to a gene; V was cut back by 4 bases and J by 4 bases. This CDR3 has 15 amino acids. The germline V gene encodes CDR1 SEHNR and CDR2 FQNEAQ (reference sequence). The table came from immunoSEQ multiplex PCR; TCRdb's copy has only in-frame clones and leaves some out. The table lists about 86,000 clones, about 90% of them singletons. The TCR sequence derives from an adult with an advanced solid tumor such as melanoma, head and neck, liver or kidney cancer. This sample comprised CD4+ or CD8+ T cells sorted from blood, obtained in a trial of the OX40 agonist ivuxolimab. The V gene is TRBV7-9, the J gene TRBJ2-5; 8 bases line up with TRBD2. The CDR3 spells CASSSNPLAGETQYF. CDR3 nucleotide sequence: TGTGCCAGCAGCTCGAACCCCCTAGCGGGAGAGACCCAGTACTTC.